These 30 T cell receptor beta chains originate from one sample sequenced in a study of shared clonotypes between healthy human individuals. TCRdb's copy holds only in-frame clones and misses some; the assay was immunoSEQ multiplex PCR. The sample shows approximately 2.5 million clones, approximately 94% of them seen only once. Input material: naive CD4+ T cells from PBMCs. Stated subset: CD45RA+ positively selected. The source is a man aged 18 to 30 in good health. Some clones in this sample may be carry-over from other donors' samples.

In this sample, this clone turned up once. DNA for the CDR3: TGTGCCAGCAGCCCCCAGTTGAGGGGCAAAGGGGATACGCAGTATTTT. This encodes CASSPQLRGKGDTQYF. The V gene is TRBV11-3, the J gene TRBJ2-3; D tentatively reads TRBD1 or TRBD2 (5 bases each). The CDR3 contains 16 residues. The V end was cut by 5 bases, the J end by 6 bases, with 21 bases between. CDR1 is SGHNT and CDR2 is YENEEA in the germline V gene.

CDR3 loop: CASSLLAGQGAVYGYTF. In nucleotides, the CDR3 is TGTGCCAGCAGTTTACTGGCTGGACAGGGGGCGGTCTATGGCTACACCTTC. V gene TRBV27 combines with J gene TRBJ1-2, with 11 bases aligning to TRBD1. This CDR3 has 17 amino acids. The germline V gene encodes CDR1 MNHEY and CDR2 SMNVEV (reference sequence). Unmatched junction bases numbered 9, after V lost 2 bases and J lost 4 bases.

The CDR3 nucleotides read TGCGCCAGCAGCCCCCGGGACCGGAGCTCTCCGGCCTACGAGCAGTACTTC. Translation: CASSPRDRSSPAYEQYF. The V call is TRBV5-1, the J call TRBJ2-7; D may correspond to TRBD1 or TRBD2 (5 bases each). Trimming took off 4 bases at V and 2 bases at J, with 22 bases between the two ends. The CDR3 contains 17 residues. CDR1 is SGHRS and CDR2 is YFSETQ in the germline V gene.

Written as DNA, the CDR3 is TGTGCCAGCAGCTTAGAAGGGGATGAGCAGTACTTC. Translated: CASSLEGDEQYF. This sequence joins TRBV11-3 and TRBJ2-7; tentative D call: TRBD1 (5 bases). V lost 0 bases, J lost 7 bases, and 7 bases lay in between. There are 12 residues in the CDR3. Germline V lookup: CDR1 SGHNT, CDR2 YENEEA.

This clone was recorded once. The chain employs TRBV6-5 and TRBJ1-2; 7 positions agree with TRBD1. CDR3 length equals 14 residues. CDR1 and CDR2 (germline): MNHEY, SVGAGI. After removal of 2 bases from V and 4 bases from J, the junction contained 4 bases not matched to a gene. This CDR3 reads CASSYGGDSYGYTF. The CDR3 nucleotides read TGTGCCAGCAGTTACGGGGGGGACAGCTATGGCTACACCTTC.

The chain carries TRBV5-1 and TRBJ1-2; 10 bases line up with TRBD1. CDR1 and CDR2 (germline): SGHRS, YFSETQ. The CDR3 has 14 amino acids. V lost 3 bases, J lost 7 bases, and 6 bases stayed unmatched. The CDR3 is CASSWGQGLGGYTF. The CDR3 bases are TGCGCCAGCAGCTGGGGACAGGGGTTAGGTGGCTACACCTTC.

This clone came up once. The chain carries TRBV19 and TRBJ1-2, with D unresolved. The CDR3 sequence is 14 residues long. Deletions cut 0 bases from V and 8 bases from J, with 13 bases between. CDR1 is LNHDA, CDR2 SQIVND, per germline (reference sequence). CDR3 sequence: CASSIDRARQGYTF. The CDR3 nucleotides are TGTGCCAGTAGTATAGATCGGGCCCGGCAAGGCTACACCTTC. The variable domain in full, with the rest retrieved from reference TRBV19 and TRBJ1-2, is DGGITQSPKYLFRKEGQNVTLSCEQNLNHDAMYWYRQDPGQGLRLIYYSQIVNDFQKGDIAEGYSVSREKKESFPLTVTSAQKNPTAFYLCASSIDRARQGYTFGSGTRLTVV.

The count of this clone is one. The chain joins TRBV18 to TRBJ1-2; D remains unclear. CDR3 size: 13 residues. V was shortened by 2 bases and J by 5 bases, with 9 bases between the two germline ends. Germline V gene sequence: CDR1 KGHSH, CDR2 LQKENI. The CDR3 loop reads CASSPGGEYGYTF. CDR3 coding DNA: TGTGCCAGCTCACCAGGCGGGGAATATGGCTACACCTTC.

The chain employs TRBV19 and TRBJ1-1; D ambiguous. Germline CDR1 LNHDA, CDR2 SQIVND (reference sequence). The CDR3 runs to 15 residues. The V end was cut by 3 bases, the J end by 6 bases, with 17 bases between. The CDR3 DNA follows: TGTGCCAGTAGTATCGTGGGCAGTCATATGCCTGAAGCTTTCTTT. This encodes CASSIVGSHMPEAFF.

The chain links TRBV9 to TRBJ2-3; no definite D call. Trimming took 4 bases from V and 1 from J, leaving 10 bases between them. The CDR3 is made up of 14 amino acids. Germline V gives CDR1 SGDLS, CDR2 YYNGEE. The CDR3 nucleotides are TGTGCCAGCAGCTATCCCACTCGCACAGATACGCAGTATTTT. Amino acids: CASSYPTRTDTQYF.

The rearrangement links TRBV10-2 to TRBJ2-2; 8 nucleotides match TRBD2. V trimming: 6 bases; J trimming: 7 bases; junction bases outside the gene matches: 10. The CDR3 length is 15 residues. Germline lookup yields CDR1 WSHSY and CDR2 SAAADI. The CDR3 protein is CASRSSGMVNGELFF. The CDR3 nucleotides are TGCGCCAGCAGGAGTAGCGGGATGGTGAACGGGGAGCTGTTTTTT.

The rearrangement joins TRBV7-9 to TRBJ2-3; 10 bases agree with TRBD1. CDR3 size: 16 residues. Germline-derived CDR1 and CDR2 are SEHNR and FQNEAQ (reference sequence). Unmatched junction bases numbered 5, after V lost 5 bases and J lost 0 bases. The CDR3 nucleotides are TGTGCCAGCAGCCCTGGGGACAGGGGTAGCACAGATACGCAGTATTTT. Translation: CASSPGDRGSTDTQYF.

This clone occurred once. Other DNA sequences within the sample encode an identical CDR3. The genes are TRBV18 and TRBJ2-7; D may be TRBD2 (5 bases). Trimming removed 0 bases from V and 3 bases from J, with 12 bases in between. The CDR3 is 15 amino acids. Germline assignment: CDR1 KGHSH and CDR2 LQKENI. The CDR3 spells CASSPPLALGYEQYF. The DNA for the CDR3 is TGTGCCAGCTCACCACCGCTAGCTCTTGGCTACGAGCAGTACTTC.

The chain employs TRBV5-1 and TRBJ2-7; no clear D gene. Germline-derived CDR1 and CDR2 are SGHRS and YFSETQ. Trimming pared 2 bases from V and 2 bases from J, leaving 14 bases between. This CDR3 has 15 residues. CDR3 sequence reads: CASSFPGGETYEQYF. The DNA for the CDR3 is TGCGCCAGCAGCTTTCCGGGCGGTGAGACCTACGAGCAGTACTTC.

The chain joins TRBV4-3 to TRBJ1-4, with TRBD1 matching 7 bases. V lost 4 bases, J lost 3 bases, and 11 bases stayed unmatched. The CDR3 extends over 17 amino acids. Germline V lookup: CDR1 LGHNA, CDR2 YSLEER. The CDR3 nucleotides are TGCGCCAGCAGCCCCAGACAGGGTCTAATGGCTAATGAAAAACTGTTTTTT. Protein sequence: CASSPRQGLMANEKLFF.

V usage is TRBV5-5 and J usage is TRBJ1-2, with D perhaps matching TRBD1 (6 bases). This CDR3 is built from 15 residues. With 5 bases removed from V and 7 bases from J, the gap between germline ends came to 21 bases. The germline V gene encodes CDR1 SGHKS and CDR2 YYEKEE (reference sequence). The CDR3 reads CASSRQGRQSLGYTF. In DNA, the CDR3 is TGTGCCAGCAGTCGCCAGGGGCGTCAATCCCTTGGCTACACCTTC.

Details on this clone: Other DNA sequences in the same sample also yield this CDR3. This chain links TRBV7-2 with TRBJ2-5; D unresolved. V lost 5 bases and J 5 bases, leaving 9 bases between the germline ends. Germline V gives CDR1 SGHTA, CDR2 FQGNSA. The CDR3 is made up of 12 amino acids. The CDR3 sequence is CASSLTRETQYF. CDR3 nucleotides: TGTGCCAGCAGCCTCACTCGGGAGACCCAGTACTTC.

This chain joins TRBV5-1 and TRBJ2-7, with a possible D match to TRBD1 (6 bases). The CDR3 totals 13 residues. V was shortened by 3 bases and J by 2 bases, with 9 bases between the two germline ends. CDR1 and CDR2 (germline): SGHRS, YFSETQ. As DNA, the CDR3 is TGCGCCAGCAGCTCCGGACAGCCCTACGAGCAGTACTTC. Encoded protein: CASSSGQPYEQYF.

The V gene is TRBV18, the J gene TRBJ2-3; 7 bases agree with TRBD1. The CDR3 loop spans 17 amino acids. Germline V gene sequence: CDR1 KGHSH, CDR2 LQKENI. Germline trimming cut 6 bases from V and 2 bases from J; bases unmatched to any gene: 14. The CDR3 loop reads CASSLTGDHVSTDTQYF. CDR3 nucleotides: TGTGCCAGCTCGCTAACAGGGGATCATGTGTCCACAGATACGCAGTATTTT.

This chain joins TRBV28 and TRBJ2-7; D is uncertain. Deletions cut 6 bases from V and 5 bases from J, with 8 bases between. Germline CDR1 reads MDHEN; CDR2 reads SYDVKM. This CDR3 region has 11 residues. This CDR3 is CASSIKNEQYF. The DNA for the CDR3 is TGTGCCAGCAGCATTAAAAACGAGCAGTACTTC.

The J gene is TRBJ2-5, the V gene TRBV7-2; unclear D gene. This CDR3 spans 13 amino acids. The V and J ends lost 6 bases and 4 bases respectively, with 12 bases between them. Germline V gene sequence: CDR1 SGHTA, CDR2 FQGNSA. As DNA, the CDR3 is TGTGCCAGCAGTAGAGGAACGGCAGAGACCCAGTACTTC. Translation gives CASSRGTAETQYF.

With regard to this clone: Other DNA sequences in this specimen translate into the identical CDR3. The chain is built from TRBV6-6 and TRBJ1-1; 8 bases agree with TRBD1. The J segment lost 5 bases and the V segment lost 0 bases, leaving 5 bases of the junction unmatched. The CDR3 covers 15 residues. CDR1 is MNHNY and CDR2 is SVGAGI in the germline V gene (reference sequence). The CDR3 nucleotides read TGTGCCAGCAGTTACTCTGGACAGGGCGGAACTGAAGCTTTCTTT. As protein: CASSYSGQGGTEAFF.

Here the CDR3 DNA reads TGCGCCAGCAGCTGGACAGGGGGCGAAGAAAAACTGTTTTTT. It yields the protein CASSWTGGEEKLFF. The chain joins TRBV5-1 to TRBJ1-4; 11 bases are shared with TRBD1. This CDR3 region has 14 residues. Germline V gene lookup returns CDR1 SGHRS and CDR2 YFSETQ. The V segment lost 3 bases and the J segment 8 bases; nucleotides outside the gene matches: 3.

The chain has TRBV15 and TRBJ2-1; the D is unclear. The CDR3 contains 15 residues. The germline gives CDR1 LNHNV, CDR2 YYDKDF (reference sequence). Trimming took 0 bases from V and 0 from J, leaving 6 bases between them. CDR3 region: CATSRDRSSYNEQFF. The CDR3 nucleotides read TGTGCCACCAGCAGAGACAGGAGCTCCTACAATGAGCAGTTCTTC.

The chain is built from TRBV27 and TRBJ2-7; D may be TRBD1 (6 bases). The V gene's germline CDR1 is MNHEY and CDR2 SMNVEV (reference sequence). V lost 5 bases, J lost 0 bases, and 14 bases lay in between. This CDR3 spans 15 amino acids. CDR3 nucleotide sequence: TGTGCCAGCAGTACCAGGACAGCCGTCTCCTACGAGCAGTACTTC. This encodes CASSTRTAVSYEQYF.

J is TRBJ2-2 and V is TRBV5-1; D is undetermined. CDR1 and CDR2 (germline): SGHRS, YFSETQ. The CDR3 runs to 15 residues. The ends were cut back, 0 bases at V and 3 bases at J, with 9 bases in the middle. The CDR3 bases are TGCGCCAGCAGCTTGGCGGGTAGCTACACCGGGGAGCTGTTTTTT. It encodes CASSLAGSYTGELFF.

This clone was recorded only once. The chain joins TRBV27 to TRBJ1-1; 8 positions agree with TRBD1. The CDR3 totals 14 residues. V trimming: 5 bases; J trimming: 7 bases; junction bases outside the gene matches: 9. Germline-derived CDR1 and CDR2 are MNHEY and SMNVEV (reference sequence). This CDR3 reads CASSGGRQGNEAFF. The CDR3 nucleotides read TGTGCCAGCAGTGGCGGGAGACAGGGGAATGAAGCTTTCTTT.

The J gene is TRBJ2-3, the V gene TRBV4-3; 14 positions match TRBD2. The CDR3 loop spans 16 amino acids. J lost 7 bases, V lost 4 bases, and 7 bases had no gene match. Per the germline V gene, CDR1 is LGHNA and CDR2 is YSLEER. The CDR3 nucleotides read TGCGCCAGCAGCCGACTAGCGGGAGGGGCAAGGAATACGCAGTATTTT. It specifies CASSRLAGGARNTQYF.

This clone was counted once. CDR3 protein: CASSARANTEAFF. As DNA, the CDR3 is TGTGCCAGCAGTGCCAGGGCGAACACTGAAGCTTTCTTT. The chain couples TRBV6-5 to TRBJ1-1, with D perhaps matching TRBD1 (5 bases). V lost 5 bases and J 1 base, leaving 8 bases between the germline ends. CDR1 is MNHEY, CDR2 SVGAGI, per germline. CDR3 length: 13 amino acids.

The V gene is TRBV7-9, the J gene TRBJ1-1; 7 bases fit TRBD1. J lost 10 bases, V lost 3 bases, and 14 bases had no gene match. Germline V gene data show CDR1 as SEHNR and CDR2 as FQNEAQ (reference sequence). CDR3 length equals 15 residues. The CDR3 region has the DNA TGTGCCAGCAGCTTGGCAGACAGGGTGGAATTGGCAGCTTTCTTT. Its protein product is CASSLADRVELAAFF.